These 17 T cell receptor beta chains were all obtained from the same sample, sequenced in a study of T cell responses to AZD1222 COVID-19 vaccine. Generated by immunoSEQ multiplex PCR, the TCRdb table keeps only in-frame clones and is missing some. The table includes about 160,000 clones, roughly 90% detected once. The sequenced sample was peripheral blood, obtained on day 0 of AZD1222 vaccination. The source is an adult in good health.

This sequence joins TRBV19 and TRBJ1-5; possible D gene TRBD1, 5 bases. This CDR3 is built from 15 residues. Germline lookup yields CDR1 LNHDA and CDR2 SQIVND (reference sequence). V dropped 5 bases and J dropped 0 bases, with 11 bases sitting between them. DNA for the CDR3: TGTGCCAGTAGTGGTCAGGGCTCTAGCAATCAGCCCCAGCATTTT. Translated: CASSGQGSSNQPQHF.

V and J are TRBV5-1 and TRBJ1-4; 8 nucleotides match TRBD1. J gave up 8 bases and V 4 bases, and 10 bases lay outside the gene matches. The CDR3 loop spans 15 amino acids. CDR1 is SGHRS and CDR2 is YFSETQ in the germline V gene. The CDR3 protein is CASSVGTGGIEKLFF. CDR3 coding DNA: TGCGCCAGCAGCGTCGGGACAGGAGGAATAGAAAAACTGTTTTTT.

The chain employs TRBV7-8 and TRBJ2-7, with D possibly matching TRBD1 (6 bases). Germline CDR1 SGHVS, CDR2 FQNEAQ. V lost 1 base and J 2 bases, leaving 12 bases between the germline ends. The CDR3 consists of 15 residues. CDR3 DNA: TGTGCCAGCAGCTTAGATGTAAAGGGGGCCTACGAGCAGTACTTC. Protein: CASSLDVKGAYEQYF.

The chain has TRBV30 and TRBJ1-2; no reliable D call. The CDR3 spans 10 residues. V was clipped by 5 bases and J by 5 bases, with 6 bases between them. Germline assignment: CDR1 GTSNPN and CDR2 SVGIG (reference sequence). The CDR3 is CAWAHYGYTF. In DNA form, the CDR3 reads TGTGCCTGGGCCCATTATGGCTACACCTTC. Complete variable domain (other parts from reference TRBV30 and TRBJ1-2): SQTIHQWPATLVQPVGSPLSLECTVEGTSNPNLYWYRQAAGRGLQLLFYSVGIGQISSEVPQNLSASRPQDRQFILSSKKLLLSDSGFYLCAWAHYGYTFGSGTRLTVV.

The rearrangement uses TRBV6-2 or TRBV6-3 and TRBJ2-7, with D hard to call. Per germline, CDR1 MNHEY and CDR2 SVGEGT. V lost 6 bases, J lost 3 bases, and 6 bases lay in between. The CDR3 is 11 amino acids. DNA of the CDR3: TGTGCCAGCAGCATCGGCTACGAGCAGTACTTC. Its translation: CASSIGYEQYF.

The chain recombines TRBV4-3 with TRBJ2-5; 10 positions match TRBD2. With 0 bases clipped from V and 6 bases from J, the junction kept 10 bases outside the gene matches. There are 17 residues in the CDR3. Germline V CDR1 and CDR2: LGHNA, YSLEER. The CDR3, as DNA: TGCGCCAGCAGCCAAGATCCTCCCAGCGGGGGGGCCCAGACCCAGTACTTC. Its translation: CASSQDPPSGGAQTQYF.

The J gene is TRBJ1-4, the V gene TRBV10-3, with a tentative D call TRBD1 (6 bases). The CDR3 length is 15 residues. V dropped 10 bases and J dropped 3 bases, with 18 bases sitting between them. The germline gives CDR1 ENHRY, CDR2 SYGVKD. CDR3 amino acids: CATLAGARANEKLFF. The CDR3 coding sequence is TGTGCCACCCTGGCAGGGGCTCGGGCTAATGAAAAACTGTTTTTT.

This chain uses TRBV21-1 with TRBJ1-1. TRBV21-1 constitutes a pseudogene. The CDR3 loop spans 13 amino acids. The CDR3 here is CASSTRRDTEAFF. For the CDR3, the DNA is TGTGCCAGCAGCACGCGGCGTGACACTGAAGCTTTCTTT.

This clone was seen a single time. The chain is built from TRBV2 and TRBJ1-1, with TRBD1 matching over 9 bases. CDR1 and CDR2 from the germline V gene are SNHLY and FYNNEI. CDR3 length: 15 amino acids. The junction had 9 bases not matched to a gene; V was cut back by 9 bases and J by 1 base. CDR3 bases: TGTGCCAGTCTCCTAACAGGGGGCGGGAACACTGAAGCTTTCTTT. Its protein product is CASLLTGGGNTEAFF.

The chain uses TRBV3-1 (or the pseudogene TRBV3-2) and TRBJ1-5; no clear D gene. The germline V and J ends were trimmed by 5 bases and 6 bases, with 11 bases remaining between them. Germline-derived CDR1 and CDR2 are LGHDT and YNNKEL (reference sequence). The CDR3 length is 13 residues. CDR3 DNA sequence: TGTGCCAGCAGCGAATCTAGAGGTCAGCCCCAGCATTTT. Translated: CASSESRGQPQHF.

The chain links TRBV11-2 to TRBJ2-5; D is uncertain. The germline V and J ends were trimmed by 5 bases and 5 bases, with 18 bases remaining between them. This CDR3 comprises 15 residues. Looked up from germline, CDR1 is SGHAT and CDR2 is FQNNGV. The CDR3: CASSRFGPSWETQYF. Here the CDR3 DNA reads TGTGCCAGCAGCCGGTTCGGCCCCTCGTGGGAGACCCAGTACTTC.

This chain links TRBV10-3 with TRBJ2-3; possible D gene TRBD1, 5 bases. Germline lookup yields CDR1 ENHRY and CDR2 SYGVKD. This CDR3 contains 17 residues. The V end was cut by 10 bases, the J end by 2 bases, with 25 bases between. Written as DNA, the CDR3 is TGTGCCACCCTCAAGCCGAAACCTGGCGGACACACAGATACGCAGTATTTT. Protein: CATLKPKPGGHTDTQYF.

This clone was seen a few times. This chain connects TRBV5-1 to TRBJ2-3, with D uncertain. This CDR3 contains 12 residues. Per germline, CDR1 SGHRS and CDR2 YFSETQ. The V gene lost 5 bases and the J gene lost 0 bases, with 4 bases spanning the gap. The CDR3 coding sequence is TGCGCCAGCAGTCCTAGCACAGATACGCAGTATTTT. This gives the protein CASSPSTDTQYF.

This clone was seen a handful of times. The chain recombines TRBV4-2 with TRBJ2-3; TRBD2 aligns across 7 bases. Germline assignment: CDR1 LGHNA and CDR2 YNFKEQ. The CDR3 contains 16 residues. J gave up 6 bases and V 0 bases, and 9 bases lay outside the gene matches. The CDR3 DNA follows: TGTGCCAGCAGCCAAGAGGCGGGGGACGGTCCGGATACGCAGTATTTT. This sequence encodes CASSQEAGDGPDTQYF.

V and J are TRBV11-3 and TRBJ2-1; 7 bases match TRBD2. V dropped 5 bases and J dropped 6; count of bases not matched to a gene: 7. Germline lookup yields CDR1 SGHNT and CDR2 YENEEA. This CDR3 comprises 14 residues. The CDR3 is CASSEGLPGNEQFF. In nucleotides, the CDR3 is TGTGCCAGCAGCGAGGGACTACCTGGCAATGAGCAGTTCTTC.

This clone was recorded many times. The chain has TRBV3-1 (or the pseudogene TRBV3-2) and TRBJ1-6; tentative D call: TRBD1 (6 bases). CDR3 length: 17 amino acids. V was trimmed by 6 bases and J by 10 bases, leaving 25 bases between them. Germline lookup yields CDR1 LGHDT and CDR2 YNNKEL (reference sequence). CDR3 sequence reads: CASRDGQGALGGSPLHF. DNA for the CDR3: TGTGCCAGCAGGGACGGGCAGGGAGCCCTCGGGGGCTCACCCCTCCACTTT.

Written as DNA, the CDR3 is TGTGCCAGCAGCTTGTTACAGGGACGCACAGATACGCAGTATTTT. This translates into CASSLLQGRTDTQYF. This rearrangement joins TRBV5-4 to TRBJ2-3; D may be TRBD1 (6 bases). Trimming pared 1 base from V and 1 base from J, leaving 10 bases between. The CDR3 spans 15 residues. CDR1 is SGHNT, CDR2 YYREEE, per germline (reference sequence).